This entry describes one T cell receptor beta chain. This record comes from a study of blood T cell repertoires in COVID-19. The overall study: Material from acute and convalescent COVID-19 was sourced from the United States, Italy and Spain.

The CDR3 has 15 amino acids. Germline V CDR1 and CDR2: SGHTA, FQGNSA. V shed 5 bases and J 4 bases; nucleotides not matched to a gene: 10. Original processing notes: Amplified reference gene primers provided the basis for estimating nucleated cell counts. TCRdb's copy holds only in-frame clones and misses some; the assay was immunoSEQ multiplex PCR. For V, J and clone size, that table is used; D and trimming come from the DNA. Among about 320,000 clones listed, roughly 90% were seen once. Recruitment covered over 20 US areas and drew participants whose ages spanned about 18 to 89 years. Two negative PCRs, clearance, or symptom resolution characterized the recovered Cohort 3 donors.

Sample: PBMCs or T cells enriched from blood (not recorded which). V and J are TRBV7-2 and TRBJ1-2, with TRBD1 identical over 7 bases. The source is a man aged 60-69 years who had recovered from COVID-19. In nucleotides, the CDR3 is TGTGCCAGCAGCACTTGGGGACAGCCAATCTATGGCTACACCTTC. Translation gives CASSTWGQPIYGYTF. Full variable domain (outside the CDR3, taken from reference TRBV7-2 and TRBJ1-2): GAGVSQSPSNKVTEKGKDVELRCDPISGHTALYWYRQSLGQGLEFLIYFQGNSAPDKSGLPSDRFSAERTGGSVSTLTIQRTQQEDSAVYLCASSTWGQPIYGYTFGSGTRLTVV.